The 12 T cell receptor beta chains listed next were all sequenced from one sample in a study of blood T cell repertoires in COVID-19 (dated by TCRdb to 2020 to 2021). The receptor library was made with the immunoSEQ multiplex PCR assay. TCRdb provides this immuneACCESS table in a form limited to in-frame rearrangements. Some clones are lacking; in checked studies, under half of them reflect an unresolved V gene, and why the rest are absent is not known. For this sample the table gives 56,000 or so clones, of which 89% were detected only once. In total, the top ten clones hold about 46% of the sample. Specimen: peripheral blood. All receptors derive from a woman aged 60-70 years with COVID-19, enrolled during active disease.

The V call is TRBV11-3, the J call TRBJ2-5; D is perhaps TRBD2 (8 bases). Trimming cost V 5 bases and J 6 bases, with 19 bases left between them. The CDR3 contains 15 residues. The V gene's germline CDR1 is SGHNT and CDR2 YENEEA. In nucleotides, the CDR3 is TGTGCCAGCAGCCCCACGGGAGGGGGCGGAAAGACCCAGTACTTC. The encoded protein is CASSPTGGGGKTQYF.

This chain uses TRBV4-1 with TRBJ2-3, with TRBD1 identical over 7 bases. Germline V lookup: CDR1 MGHRA, CDR2 YSYEKL. J gave up 1 base and V 4 bases, and 5 bases lay outside the gene matches. CDR3 size: 15 residues. CDR3 sequence reads: CASSPTGVGTDTQYF. Here the CDR3 DNA reads TGCGCCAGCAGCCCCACAGGGGTGGGCACAGATACGCAGTATTTT.

This chain links TRBV5-6 with TRBJ1-1; no definite D call. The V gene lost 6 bases and the J gene lost 1 base, with 13 bases spanning the gap. CDR1 is SGHDT and CDR2 is YYEEEE in the germline V gene. This CDR3 has 14 amino acids. The CDR3 here is CASIREARNTEAFF. The CDR3 bases are TGTGCCAGCATTCGGGAGGCGCGGAACACTGAAGCTTTCTTT.

The table lists this clone with a few counts. The J gene is TRBJ1-2, the V gene TRBV9, with TRBD1 matching over 10 bases. V lost 3 bases, J lost 8 bases, and 10 bases stayed unmatched. The length of the CDR3 is 15 residues. Per the germline V gene, CDR1 is SGDLS and CDR2 is YYNGEE. The CDR3 sequence is CASSAHRTGGRGYTF. The CDR3 DNA reads as TGTGCCAGCAGCGCCCATCGGACAGGGGGACGAGGCTACACCTTC.

This chain links TRBV27 with TRBJ2-3; D is undetermined. The V gene lost 2 bases and the J gene lost 4 bases, with 7 bases spanning the gap. The CDR3 covers 13 residues. Germline V gene sequence: CDR1 MNHEY, CDR2 SMNVEV (reference sequence). This CDR3 is CASSLIEADTQYF. In nucleotides, the CDR3 is TGTGCCAGCAGTTTAATAGAAGCAGATACGCAGTATTTT.

The chain carries TRBV6-5 and TRBJ1-4; D remains unclear. Germline CDR1 reads MNHEY; CDR2 reads SVGAGI. This CDR3 contains 16 residues. The ends were cut back, 0 bases at V and 0 bases at J, with 8 bases in the middle. This CDR3 reads CASSYSGIPTNEKLFF. CDR3 DNA sequence: TGTGCCAGCAGTTACTCCGGGATACCAACTAATGAAAAACTGTTTTTT.

This chain uses TRBV11-1 with TRBJ2-5; 12 nucleotides agree with TRBD2. CDR1 SGHAT and CDR2 FQDESV come from the germline V gene (reference sequence). With V trimmed by 5 bases and J by 5 bases, 9 bases remained unmatched. CDR3 length equals 16 residues. The CDR3 nucleotides read TGTGCCAGCAGCCCTCGACTAGCGGGGGAGGGGGAGACCCAGTACTTC. It encodes CASSPRLAGEGETQYF.

The V gene is TRBV3-1 (or the pseudogene TRBV3-2), the J gene TRBJ2-3; TRBD2 aligns across 9 bases. CDR1 and CDR2 (germline): LGHDT, YNNKEL (reference sequence). V lost 4 bases to trimming and J lost 0 bases; unmatched junction nucleotides: 5. This CDR3 region has 16 residues. This CDR3 is CASSLAGGRSTDTQYF. CDR3 in DNA: TGTGCCAGCAGCCTTGCGGGAGGGCGGAGCACAGATACGCAGTATTTT.

The V call is TRBV9, the J call TRBJ1-4; possible D gene TRBD1, 6 bases. The CDR3 has 14 amino acids. From germline, CDR1 is SGDLS and CDR2 YYNGEE. V dropped 4 bases and J dropped 7 bases, with 14 bases sitting between them. The CDR3 nucleotides read TGTGCCAGCAGCCCAGGGGTGGGAAGTGAAAAACTGTTTTTT. Protein sequence: CASSPGVGSEKLFF. Looking up the rest from reference TRBV9 and TRBJ1-4 gives the full variable domain: DSGVTQTPKHLITATGQRVTLRCSPRSGDLSVYWYQQSLDQGLQFLIQYYNGEERAKGNILERFSAQQFPDLHSELNLSSLELGDSALYFCASSPGVGSEKLFFGSGTQLSVL.

The rearrangement links TRBV6-2 or TRBV6-3 to TRBJ2-1, with 7 nucleotides matching TRBD1. V trimming: 5 bases; J trimming: 3 bases; junction bases outside the gene matches: 7. Looked up from germline, CDR1 is MNHEY and CDR2 is SVGEGT. The CDR3 has 15 residues. CDR3 in amino acids: CASSTDRALYNEQFF. The CDR3 DNA is TGTGCCAGCAGTACCGACAGGGCTCTCTACAATGAGCAGTTCTTC.

The chain recombines TRBV11-3 with TRBJ1-5, with D hard to call. Per germline, CDR1 SGHNT and CDR2 YENEEA. The length of the CDR3 is 13 residues. Trimming cost V 5 bases and J 0 bases, with 5 bases left between them. DNA of the CDR3: TGTGCCAGCAGCCGTTATAGCAATCAGCCCCAGCATTTT. Its protein is CASSRYSNQPQHF. The whole variable domain, filled in from reference TRBV11-3 and TRBJ1-5, reads EAGVVQSPRYKIIEKKQPVAFWCNPISGHNTLYWYLQNLGQGPELLIRYENEEAVDDSQLPKDRFSAERLKGVDSTLKIQPAELGDSAVYLCASSRYSNQPQHFGDGTRLSIL.

The V and J genes are TRBV29-1 and TRBJ2-7; D gene ambiguous. V was pared by 1 base and J by 4 bases, with 17 bases between. The germline V gene has CDR1 SQVTM and CDR2 ANQGSEA. The CDR3 runs 15 residues. The CDR3 coding sequence is TGCAGCGTTGAAGGGGCCCCGGTCAATGGATACGAGCAGTACTTC. Translating it yields CSVEGAPVNGYEQYF.